One and the same sample provided the 18 T cell receptor beta chains below, sequenced in a study of blood T cell repertoires in COVID-19. Libraries were prepared by immunoSEQ multiplex PCR; TCRdb keeps only in-frame clonotypes and omits some of them. This sample has 57,000 or so clones, with 76% found just once. The sample was peripheral blood. Receptor source: a man aged 45-60 years with active or convalescent COVID-19.

This chain connects TRBV18 to TRBJ1-2; TRBD1 might be the D (6 bases). The germline V gene encodes CDR1 KGHSH and CDR2 LQKENI. The CDR3 has 14 amino acids. V dropped 8 bases and J dropped 8 bases, with 21 bases sitting between them. The CDR3, as DNA: TGTGCCAGCGTCGATTACAGGGAGAACAACGGCTACACCTTC. Protein product: CASVDYRENNGYTF.

This clone occurred once. This chain uses TRBV7-3 with TRBJ2-5, with TRBD1 matching over 9 bases. The CDR3 is 17 residues long. The germline gives CDR1 SGHTA, CDR2 FQGTGA. V lost 5 bases, J lost 0 bases, and 10 bases stayed unmatched. The CDR3, as DNA: TGTGCCAGCAGCCCTCATCGACAGGGGGTGTACCAAGAGACCCAGTACTTC. Amino acids: CASSPHRQGVYQETQYF. Using reference TRBV7-3 and TRBJ2-5 for the parts outside the CDR3, the full variable domain is GAGVSQTPSNKVTEKGKYVELRCDPISGHTALYWYRQSLGQGPEFLIYFQGTGAADDSGLPNDRFFAVRPEGSVSTLKIQRTERGDSAVYLCASSPHRQGVYQETQYFGPGTRLLVL.

The chain has TRBV4-3 and TRBJ1-1, with a weak D call TRBD1 (5 bases). The CDR3 runs to 15 residues. Germline assignment: CDR1 LGHNA and CDR2 YSLEER. V dropped 4 bases and J dropped 1 base, with 13 bases sitting between them. CDR3 nucleotides: TGCGCCAGCAGCCCGGAGTGGGGCGGGAACACTGAAGCTTTCTTT. Translated: CASSPEWGGNTEAFF.

The chain has TRBV10-3 and TRBJ1-2; perhaps TRBD1 as D (6 bases). Trimming took off 2 bases at V and 6 bases at J, with 13 bases between the two ends. Germline V gene sequence: CDR1 ENHRY, CDR2 SYGVKD. This CDR3 spans 14 amino acids. This CDR3 reads CAISEPGGADGYTF. DNA of the CDR3: TGTGCCATCAGTGAGCCTGGGGGCGCAGATGGCTACACCTTC.

CDR3 bases: TGTGCCAGCAGCCCACACAGACCCGGACTAGCGGGACCAGATACGCAGTATTTT. Amino acid sequence: CASSPHRPGLAGPDTQYF. The rearrangement uses TRBV3-1 (or the pseudogene TRBV3-2) and TRBJ2-3; 12 positions agree with TRBD2. Trimming removed 4 bases from V and 4 bases from J; junction bases left unmatched: 12. This CDR3 has 18 amino acids. Germline CDR1 LGHDT, CDR2 YNNKEL (reference sequence).

There are a few counts of this clone. V and J are TRBV7-6 and TRBJ1-2; TRBD1 agrees at 9 bases. J was trimmed by 6 bases and V by 0 bases; bases with no gene match: 8. The CDR3 totals 16 residues. Germline V lookup: CDR1 SGHVS, CDR2 FNYEAQ. The CDR3 nucleotides are TGTGCCAGCAGCTTAGCCCCGGGACAGGGTTACGATGGCTACACCTTC. Its translation is CASSLAPGQGYDGYTF. Full variable domain (remainder filled in from reference TRBV7-6 and TRBJ1-2): GAGVSQSPRYKVTKRGQDVALRCDPISGHVSLYWYRQALGQGPEFLTYFNYEAQQDKSGLPNDRFSAERPEGSISTLTIQRTEQRDSAMYRCASSLAPGQGYDGYTFGSGTRLTVV.

The chain couples TRBV4-1 to TRBJ2-7; 11 bases are a match to TRBD2. J was trimmed by 4 bases and V by 3 bases; bases with no gene match: 8. Per the germline V gene, CDR1 is MGHRA and CDR2 is YSYEKL. The CDR3 spans 16 residues. The CDR3 DNA is TGCGCCAGCAGCCAGAGGGAGGGACTAGCGGCGTACGAGCAGTACTTC. Residues: CASSQREGLAAYEQYF.

V gene TRBV7-8 combines with J gene TRBJ2-5, with D maybe TRBD2 (6 bases). The CDR3 runs to 18 residues. Per the germline V gene, CDR1 is SGHVS and CDR2 is FQNEAQ. V was cut by 0 bases and J by 1 base, with 18 bases left in between. In nucleotides, the CDR3 is TGTGCCAGCAGCTTAGCCCCTCGAAGGGAGGTAGCCCAAGAGACCCAGTACTTC. Its translation is CASSLAPRREVAQETQYF.

V and J are TRBV18 and TRBJ2-5, with TRBD1 matching 9 bases. J was trimmed by 1 base and V by 4 bases; bases with no gene match: 7. Germline V gene data show CDR1 as KGHSH and CDR2 as LQKENI. CDR3 size: 16 residues. This CDR3 is CASSLDRGIFQETQYF. In DNA form, the CDR3 reads TGTGCCAGCTCACTTGACAGGGGGATTTTCCAAGAGACCCAGTACTTC.

V is TRBV3-1 (or the pseudogene TRBV3-2) and J is TRBJ1-5; D is possibly TRBD1 (6 bases). Trimming removed 0 bases at V and 5 bases at J, with 17 bases between. CDR1 is LGHDT and CDR2 is YNNKEL in the germline V gene (reference sequence). The CDR3 is made up of 17 amino acids. CDR3 amino acids: CASSQDPRGKVHQPQHF. DNA of the CDR3: TGTGCCAGCAGCCAAGATCCTAGGGGGAAGGTGCATCAGCCCCAGCATTTT.

The chain is built from TRBV5-1 and TRBJ1-5; the D gene is possibly TRBD1 (5 bases). Germline loops: CDR1 SGHRS, CDR2 YFSETQ. The V gene lost 2 bases and the J gene lost 7 bases, with 13 bases spanning the gap. The length of the CDR3 is 14 residues. The CDR3 coding sequence is TGCGCCAGCAGCTTTCAGGGAGGGGAGCAGCCCCAGCATTTT. Translated: CASSFQGGEQPQHF.

V is TRBV27 and J is TRBJ1-2; 10 bases map to TRBD1. V trimming: 5 bases; J trimming: 7 bases; junction bases outside the gene matches: 4. The CDR3 covers 13 residues. The germline V gene encodes CDR1 MNHEY and CDR2 SMNVEV (reference sequence). CDR3 in DNA: TGTGCCAGCAGTACCGGGACAGGGGTTGGCTACACCTTC. Protein product: CASSTGTGVGYTF.

The V gene is TRBV5-4, the J gene TRBJ1-4, with 9 bases identical to TRBD1. This CDR3 has 18 residues. The junction had 9 bases not matched to a gene; V was cut back by 3 bases and J by 0 bases. Germline lookup yields CDR1 SGHNT and CDR2 YYREEE (reference sequence). CDR3: CASSSGQGLVATNEKLFF. Here the CDR3 DNA reads TGTGCCAGCAGCTCGGGACAGGGATTAGTTGCAACTAATGAAAAACTGTTTTTT. Looking up the rest from reference TRBV5-4 and TRBJ1-4 gives the full variable domain: ETGVTQSPTHLIKTRGQQVTLRCSSQSGHNTVSWYQQALGQGPQFIFQYYREEENGRGNFPPRFSGLQFPNYSSELNVNALELDDSALYLCASSSGQGLVATNEKLFFGSGTQLSVL.

The V call is TRBV2, the J call TRBJ1-1; D gene ambiguous. CDR3 length: 13 amino acids. The V gene lost 6 bases and the J gene lost 0 bases, with 8 bases spanning the gap. Looked up from germline, CDR1 is SNHLY and CDR2 is FYNNEI. The chain's CDR3 is CASRSRLNTEAFF. The CDR3 nucleotides are TGTGCCAGCAGGTCCAGATTGAACACTGAAGCTTTCTTT.

The chain couples TRBV6-5 to TRBJ2-5; 10 bases align to TRBD2. Germline CDR1 MNHEY, CDR2 SVGAGI. CDR3 size: 15 residues. After removal of 6 bases from V and 4 bases from J, the junction contained 8 bases not matched to a gene. CDR3 in DNA: TGTGCCAGCAGGGGAGCGGGAGGGCCGGGAGAGACCCAGTACTTC. Its protein is CASRGAGGPGETQYF.

This CDR3 is CASKTGDQPQHF. CDR3 bases: TGTGCCAGTAAGACAGGGGATCAGCCCCAGCATTTT. This chain uses TRBV19 with TRBJ1-5; the match to TRBD1 covers 8 bases. The V segment lost 7 bases and the J segment 5 bases; nucleotides outside the gene matches: 1. Germline CDR1 reads LNHDA; CDR2 reads SQIVND (reference sequence). The CDR3 loop spans 12 amino acids.

The V and J genes are TRBV29-1 and TRBJ1-2; the match to TRBD1 covers 8 bases. The CDR3 is made up of 14 amino acids. Germline values: CDR1 SQVTM, CDR2 ANQGSEA. V was clipped by 1 base and J by 6 bases; unmatched bases: 7. Written as DNA, the CDR3 is TGCAGCGTTGAAGGAGACACAGGGGGGAATGGCTACACCTTC. As protein: CSVEGDTGGNGYTF.

The chain is built from TRBV10-3 and TRBJ2-3, with 8 bases aligning to TRBD2. The CDR3 totals 15 residues. Germline V lookup: CDR1 ENHRY, CDR2 SYGVKD. After removal of 4 bases from V and 4 bases from J, the junction contained 7 bases not matched to a gene. The CDR3 is CAISAGGDSPDTQYF. The DNA of the CDR3 is TGTGCCATCAGTGCGGGAGGGGACTCCCCAGATACGCAGTATTTT.